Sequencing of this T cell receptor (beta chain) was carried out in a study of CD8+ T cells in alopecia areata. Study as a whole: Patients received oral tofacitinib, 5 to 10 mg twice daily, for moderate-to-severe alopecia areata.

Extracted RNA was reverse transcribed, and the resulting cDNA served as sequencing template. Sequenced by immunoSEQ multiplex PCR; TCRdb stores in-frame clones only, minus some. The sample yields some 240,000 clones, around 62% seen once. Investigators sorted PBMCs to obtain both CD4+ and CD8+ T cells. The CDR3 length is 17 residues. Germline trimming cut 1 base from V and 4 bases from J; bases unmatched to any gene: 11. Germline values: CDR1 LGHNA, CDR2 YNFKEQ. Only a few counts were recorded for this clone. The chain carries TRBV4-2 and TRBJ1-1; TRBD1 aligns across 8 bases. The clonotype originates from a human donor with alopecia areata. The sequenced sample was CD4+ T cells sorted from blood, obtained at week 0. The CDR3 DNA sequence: TGTGCCAGCAGCCAAGGGACAGGGAGACAGGAGGGCACTGAAGCTTTCTTT. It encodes CASSQGTGRQEGTEAFF.